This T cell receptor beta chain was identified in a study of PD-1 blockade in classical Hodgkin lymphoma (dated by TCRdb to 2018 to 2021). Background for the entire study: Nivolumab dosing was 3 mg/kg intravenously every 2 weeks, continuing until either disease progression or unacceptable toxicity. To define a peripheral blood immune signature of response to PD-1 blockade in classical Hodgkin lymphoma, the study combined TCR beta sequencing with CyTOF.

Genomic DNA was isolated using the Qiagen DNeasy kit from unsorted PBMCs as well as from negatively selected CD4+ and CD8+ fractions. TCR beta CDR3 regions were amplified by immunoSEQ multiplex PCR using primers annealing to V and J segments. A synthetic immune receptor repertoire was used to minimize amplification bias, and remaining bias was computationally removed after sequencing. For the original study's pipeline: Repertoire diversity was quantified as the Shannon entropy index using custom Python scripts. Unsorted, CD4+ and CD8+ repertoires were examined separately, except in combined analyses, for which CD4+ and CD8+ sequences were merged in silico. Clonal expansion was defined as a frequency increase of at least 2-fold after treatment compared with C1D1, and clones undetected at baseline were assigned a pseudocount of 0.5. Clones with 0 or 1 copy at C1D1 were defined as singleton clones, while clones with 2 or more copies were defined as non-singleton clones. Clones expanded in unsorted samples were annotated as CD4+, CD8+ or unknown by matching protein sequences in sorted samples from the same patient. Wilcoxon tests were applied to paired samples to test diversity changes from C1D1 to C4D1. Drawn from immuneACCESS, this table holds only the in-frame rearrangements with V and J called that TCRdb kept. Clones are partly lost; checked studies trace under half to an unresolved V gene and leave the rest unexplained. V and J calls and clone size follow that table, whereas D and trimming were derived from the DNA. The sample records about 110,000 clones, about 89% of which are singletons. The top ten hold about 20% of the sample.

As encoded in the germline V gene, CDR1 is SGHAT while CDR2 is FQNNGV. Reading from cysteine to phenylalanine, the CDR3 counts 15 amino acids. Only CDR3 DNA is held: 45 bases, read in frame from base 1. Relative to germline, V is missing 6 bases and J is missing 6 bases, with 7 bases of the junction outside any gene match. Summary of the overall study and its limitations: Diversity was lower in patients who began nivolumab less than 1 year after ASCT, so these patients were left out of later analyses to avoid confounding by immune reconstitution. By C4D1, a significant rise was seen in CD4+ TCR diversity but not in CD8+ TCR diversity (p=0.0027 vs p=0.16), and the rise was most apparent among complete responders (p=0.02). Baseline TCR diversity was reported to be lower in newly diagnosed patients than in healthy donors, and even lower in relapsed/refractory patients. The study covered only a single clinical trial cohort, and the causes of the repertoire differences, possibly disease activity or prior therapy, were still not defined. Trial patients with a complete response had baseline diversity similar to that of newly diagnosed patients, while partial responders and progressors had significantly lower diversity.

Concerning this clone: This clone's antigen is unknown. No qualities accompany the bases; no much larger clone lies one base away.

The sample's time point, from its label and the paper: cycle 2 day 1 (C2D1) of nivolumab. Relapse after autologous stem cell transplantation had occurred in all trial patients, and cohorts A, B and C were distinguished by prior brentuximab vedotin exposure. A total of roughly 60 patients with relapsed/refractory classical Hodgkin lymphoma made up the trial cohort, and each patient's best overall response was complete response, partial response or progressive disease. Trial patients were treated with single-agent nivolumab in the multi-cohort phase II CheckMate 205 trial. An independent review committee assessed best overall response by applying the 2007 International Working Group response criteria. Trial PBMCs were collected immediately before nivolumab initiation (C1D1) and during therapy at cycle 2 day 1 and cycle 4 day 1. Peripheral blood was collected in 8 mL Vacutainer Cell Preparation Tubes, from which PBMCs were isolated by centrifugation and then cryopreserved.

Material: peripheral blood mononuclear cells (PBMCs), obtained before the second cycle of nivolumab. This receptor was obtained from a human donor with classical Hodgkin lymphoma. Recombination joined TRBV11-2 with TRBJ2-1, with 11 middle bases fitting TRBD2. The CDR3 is CASSATSGRLNEQFF. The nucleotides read TGTGCCAGCAGTGCAACTAGCGGGAGACTCAATGAGCAGTTCTTC.